Each of the 12 T cell receptor beta chains below was sequenced from the same sample in a study of siplizumab effects on memory and regulatory T cells (dated by TCRdb to about 2019). The library was obtained by the immunoSEQ multiplex PCR assay. TCRdb took this table from immuneACCESS and kept in-frame rearrangements with V and J called. Such tables lack part of the clones; where checked against another copy, unresolved V genes explain under half of the gap, and the rest is unexplained. In this sample the table shows some 100,000 clones, about 90% of which occur a single time. Around 0.73% of the sample is taken by the ten largest. What was sequenced was Tregs sorted from blood. The receptors here all came from a human donor in good health.

This chain links TRBV7-9 with TRBJ2-7; D possibly corresponds to TRBD2 (5 bases). The CDR3 runs 15 residues. Looked up from germline, CDR1 is SEHNR and CDR2 is FQNEAQ (reference sequence). Trimming shortened V by 1 base and J by 7 bases, and 17 bases separated the two germline ends. The CDR3 nucleotides read TGTGCCAGCAGCTTAGGATGGGTCCTGGAGGAAGAGCAGTACTTC. Protein: CASSLGWVLEEEQYF.

This CDR3 reads CASSLSQPAYNEQFF. The CDR3 DNA sequence: TGTGCCAGCAGTTTATCCCAGCCCGCTTACAATGAGCAGTTCTTC. The V and J genes are TRBV28 and TRBJ2-1, with D unclear. CDR1 and CDR2 (germline): MDHEN, SYDVKM. V lost 1 base and J 4 bases, leaving 11 bases between the germline ends. CDR3 length equals 15 residues.

The V and J genes are TRBV11-2 and TRBJ1-2; D gene uncertain. The CDR3 runs to 15 residues. V lost 0 bases and J 4 bases, leaving 12 bases between the germline ends. Germline V gene sequence: CDR1 SGHAT, CDR2 FQNNGV. DNA for the CDR3: TGTGCCAGCAGCTTAGACCACTCGGTGTTCTATGGCTACACCTTC. Its translation is CASSLDHSVFYGYTF.

The rearrangement joins TRBV2 to TRBJ1-5; D is uncertain. The CDR3 consists of 14 residues. Per the germline V gene, CDR1 is SNHLY and CDR2 is FYNNEI. V was trimmed by 5 bases and J by 0 bases, leaving 8 bases between them. CDR3 sequence (DNA): TGTGCCAGCAGTAGGCTCAATAGCAATCAGCCCCAGCATTTT. Translation: CASSRLNSNQPQHF. Filled out from reference TRBV2 and TRBJ1-5, the complete variable domain reads EPEVTQTPSHQVTQMGQEVILRCVPISNHLYFYWYRQILGQKVEFLVSFYNNEISEKSEIFDDQFSVERPDGSNFTLKIRSTKLEDSAMYFCASSRLNSNQPQHFGDGTRLSIL.

This chain links TRBV12-2 with TRBJ2-3; TRBD2, the D gene given by the table, was not confirmed from the DNA. TRBV12-2 is a known pseudogene. The CDR3 has 13 amino acids. In nucleotides, the CDR3 is TGTGCAGGCCGGGGGAACTTAACGGATACGCAGTATTTT. Its translation is CAGRGNLTDTQYF.

Of note for this clone: The germline gene is not matched at one end of the junction; a read error may be the cause. The chain uses TRBV6-6 and TRBJ2-7, with 10 bases fitting TRBD1. The germline CDR1 and CDR2 sequences are MNHNY and SVGAGI (reference sequence). CDR3 length equals 15 residues. CDR3 sequence reads: CASRLQTGGSHEQYF. The CDR3 DNA is TGTGCCAGCAGATTACAGACAGGGGGCTCCCACGAGCAGTACTTC.

CDR3 amino acids: CASSQGIGTSGFRWTQYF. For the CDR3, the DNA is TGTGCCAGCAGCCAAGGGATAGGGACTAGCGGATTCCGGTGGACCCAGTACTTC. The chain combines TRBV14 with TRBJ2-5, with 11 bases fitting TRBD2. J gave up 7 bases and V 1 base, and 14 bases lay outside the gene matches. The CDR3 sequence is 18 residues long. Germline CDR1 SGHDN, CDR2 FVKESK.

The gene calls are TRBV18 and TRBJ2-7; TRBD1 might be the D (6 bases). Trimming cost V 3 bases and J 2 bases, with 11 bases left between them. The germline gives CDR1 KGHSH, CDR2 LQKENI. This CDR3 spans 14 amino acids. In nucleotides, the CDR3 is TGTGCCAGCTCACCGGGACACAGAACCTACGAGCAGTACTTC. Translated: CASSPGHRTYEQYF.

This chain links TRBV7-9 with TRBJ2-2, with D unresolved. CDR1 is SEHNR, CDR2 FQNEAQ, per germline (reference sequence). The CDR3 extends over 15 amino acids. The V end lost 3 bases, the J end lost 2 bases, and 10 bases lay between the germline ends. CDR3: CASSLGFGNTGELFF. The CDR3 DNA sequence: TGTGCCAGCAGCTTGGGCTTCGGAAACACCGGGGAGCTGTTTTTT.

The J gene is TRBJ2-7, the V gene TRBV5-4; TRBD2 aligns across 9 bases. Trimming at V came to 4 bases and at J to 3 bases, leaving 8 bases not matched to a gene. There are 15 residues in the CDR3. CDR1 and CDR2 (germline): SGHNT, YYREEE (reference sequence). CDR3 sequence: CASSPGTSKLYEQYF. CDR3 coding DNA: TGTGCCAGCAGCCCCGGGACTAGCAAACTCTACGAGCAGTACTTC.

This chain links TRBV7-8 with TRBJ2-7; TRBD2 aligns across 8 bases. Losses at the gene ends were 6 bases for V and 6 bases for J; bases not matched to a gene: 13. This CDR3 comprises 15 residues. Germline CDR1 is SGHVS and CDR2 is FQNEAQ. The CDR3 region has the DNA TGTGCCAGCAGTCATCCGGGACTAGGCTTGGGCGAGCAGTACTTC. Its protein is CASSHPGLGLGEQYF.

J is TRBJ2-2 and V is TRBV29-1; maybe TRBD2 (5 bases). With 6 bases removed from V and 6 bases from J, the gap between germline ends came to 17 bases. This CDR3 is 14 amino acids long. From germline, CDR1 is SQVTM and CDR2 ANQGSEA. The CDR3 DNA sequence: TGCAGCGTGGAGGTCGAGCCCCGTCCCGGGGAGCTGTTTTTT. It specifies CSVEVEPRPGELFF.